These 26 T cell receptor beta chains were all obtained from the same sample, sequenced in a study of blood T cell repertoires in COVID-19. The assay was immunoSEQ multiplex PCR, and TCRdb's table has in-frame clones only and misses some. The sample has 120,000 to 150,000 clones; more than 75% are singletons. Sequenced material: peripheral blood. Receptor source: a woman aged 50 to 60 with active or convalescent COVID-19.

The V and J genes are TRBV9 and TRBJ2-7; D gene ambiguous. CDR1 is SGDLS and CDR2 is YYNGEE in the germline V gene. Trimming pared 1 base from V and 0 bases from J, leaving 5 bases between. The CDR3 has 13 residues. The CDR3 bases are TGTGCCAGCAGCGTAAGCGACTCCTACGAGCAGTACTTC. This sequence encodes CASSVSDSYEQYF.

The rearrangement joins TRBV2 to TRBJ2-1, with D perhaps TRBD1 (6 bases). This CDR3 region has 15 residues. Trimming removed 3 bases from V and 5 bases from J, with 14 bases in between. CDR1 is SNHLY and CDR2 is FYNNEI in the germline V gene. The CDR3 sequence is CASSDGQLQNNEQFF. CDR3 sequence (DNA): TGTGCCAGCAGTGACGGACAGCTCCAAAACAATGAGCAGTTCTTC.

This clone was found once. This chain connects TRBV14 to TRBJ2-2; 10 nucleotides line up with TRBD1. CDR1 is SGHDN, CDR2 FVKESK, per germline. V lost 6 bases and J lost 3; bases outside the gene matches: 4. The CDR3 consists of 15 residues. CDR3 nucleotide sequence: TGTGCCAGCAGACCCGGGACAGGGGACACCGGGGAGCTGTTTTTT. Translated: CASRPGTGDTGELFF.

The chain combines TRBV5-1 with TRBJ2-1; 7 nucleotides align to TRBD1. The V gene end was trimmed by 7 bases and the J gene end by 2 bases; junction bases not matched to a gene: 12. Germline V gene sequence: CDR1 SGHRS, CDR2 YFSETQ. This CDR3 contains 16 residues. The CDR3: CASATGATITYNEQFF. In DNA form, the CDR3 reads TGCGCCAGCGCTACAGGGGCCACAATAACCTACAATGAGCAGTTCTTC.

The chain couples TRBV7-2 to TRBJ2-7; the D gene is possibly TRBD1 (5 bases). The CDR3 sequence is 13 residues long. Germline CDR1 SGHTA, CDR2 FQGNSA. Trimming removed 4 bases from V and 0 bases from J, with 7 bases in between. CDR3 DNA: TGTGCCAGCAGCTCAACAGGCTCCTACGAGCAGTACTTC. Residues: CASSSTGSYEQYF.

This rearrangement joins TRBV12-5 to TRBJ2-7; perhaps TRBD2 as D (5 bases). The V end was cut by 2 bases, the J end by 5 bases, with 19 bases between. Germline values: CDR1 LGHNT, CDR2 FRNRAP. The CDR3 loop spans 16 amino acids. The CDR3 DNA reads TGTGCTAGTGGTTTGTGGCGACGATTCGGGATCAACGAGCAGTACTTC. Translated: CASGLWRRFGINEQYF.

Only one count was recorded for this clone. This chain links TRBV27 with TRBJ1-2; D is ambiguous. Trimming removed 3 bases from V and 4 bases from J, with 9 bases in between. CDR3 length: 13 amino acids. Germline V CDR1 and CDR2: MNHEY, SMNVEV (reference sequence). The CDR3 bases are TGTGCCAGCAGTTTCGGGAGATCCTATGGCTACACCTTC. Amino acid sequence: CASSFGRSYGYTF.

The chain has TRBV11-2 and TRBJ2-3; a weak D match, TRBD1 (6 bases). Between the trimmed V and J ends, which lost 4 bases and 2 bases, there was a span of 16 bases. The CDR3 runs to 16 residues. Germline V gene sequence: CDR1 SGHAT, CDR2 FQNNGV. CDR3 sequence (DNA): TGTGCCAGCAGCTCCCCGTCCCAGGGGAACACAGATACGCAGTATTTT. It is translated as CASSSPSQGNTDTQYF.

The chain carries TRBV18 and TRBJ1-3, with D perhaps matching TRBD1 (5 bases). V dropped 1 base and J dropped 2 bases, with 9 bases sitting between them. The CDR3 runs to 15 residues. Germline CDR1 and CDR2: KGHSH and LQKENI. Here the CDR3 DNA reads TGTGCCAGCTCACCACTGCAACAGGCTGGAAACACCATATATTTT. This sequence encodes CASSPLQQAGNTIYF.

Here the CDR3 DNA reads TGTGCCACCAGTGATACCGGACAGGTTGGTGAAGCTTTCTTT. It encodes CATSDTGQVGEAFF. The chain joins TRBV24-1 to TRBJ1-1, with 7 bases matching TRBD1. The CDR3 contains 14 residues. V lost 3 bases, J lost 7 bases, and 7 bases stayed unmatched. CDR1 is KGHDR, CDR2 SFDVKD, per germline.

The chain couples TRBV18 to TRBJ1-1; the D is unclear. The ends were cut back, 3 bases at V and 0 bases at J, with 8 bases in the middle. From germline, CDR1 is KGHSH and CDR2 LQKENI. There are 14 residues in the CDR3. For the CDR3, the DNA is TGTGCCAGCTCACCTACAGTATTGAACACTGAAGCTTTCTTT. It specifies CASSPTVLNTEAFF.

This clone was detected a few times. This chain joins TRBV20-1 and TRBJ1-2, with D perhaps TRBD1 (6 bases). The V end was cut by 3 bases, the J end by 8 bases, with 10 bases between. The CDR3 is 11 amino acids. In germline, CDR1 is DFQATT, CDR2 SNEGSKA (reference sequence). The CDR3 is CSARRGRGYTF. The CDR3 DNA is TGCAGTGCTAGGAGGGGGAGAGGCTACACCTTC.

The chain uses TRBV28 and TRBJ2-5, with TRBD2 matching over 12 bases. This CDR3 spans 18 amino acids. The V segment lost 4 bases and the J segment 2 bases; nucleotides outside the gene matches: 11. Germline CDR1 reads MDHEN; CDR2 reads SYDVKM. CDR3 bases: TGTGCCAGCAGTTCCCGCGGGACTAGCGGGCTAGGGCAAGAGACCCAGTACTTC. Translating it yields CASSSRGTSGLGQETQYF. Filled out from reference TRBV28 and TRBJ2-5, the complete variable domain reads DVKVTQSSRYLVKRTGEKVFLECVQDMDHENMFWYRQDPGLGLRLIYFSYDVKMKEKGDIPEGYSVSREKKERFSLILESASTNQTSMYLCASSSRGTSGLGQETQYFGPGTRLLVL.

This clone was observed a single time. The rearrangement joins TRBV5-4 to TRBJ2-1, with no clear D. Germline V gives CDR1 SGHNT, CDR2 YYREEE (reference sequence). The germline V and J ends were trimmed by 3 bases and 6 bases, with 16 bases remaining between them. CDR3 length: 15 residues. The CDR3 reads CASSSGRSAGNEQFF. CDR3 nucleotide sequence: TGTGCCAGCAGCTCAGGCCGTTCTGCAGGCAATGAGCAGTTCTTC. The variable domain in full, with the rest retrieved from reference TRBV5-4 and TRBJ2-1, is ETGVTQSPTHLIKTRGQQVTLRCSSQSGHNTVSWYQQALGQGPQFIFQYYREEENGRGNFPPRFSGLQFPNYSSELNVNALELDDSALYLCASSSGRSAGNEQFFGPGTRLTVL.

The chain uses TRBV10-3 and TRBJ1-5, with 12 bases lining up with TRBD1. Germline CDR1 ENHRY, CDR2 SYGVKD. The junction had 7 bases not matched to a gene; V was cut back by 3 bases and J by 7 bases. The CDR3 is 16 residues long. Here the CDR3 DNA reads TGTGCCATCAGTGACCGGGGGACAGGGGGCGAACAGCCCCAGCATTTT. Amino acids: CAISDRGTGGEQPQHF.

The V call is TRBV7-9, the J call TRBJ2-7; 8 nucleotides line up with TRBD1. Germline CDR1 SEHNR, CDR2 FQNEAQ (reference sequence). The length of the CDR3 is 16 residues. V lost 0 bases to trimming and J lost 5 bases; unmatched junction nucleotides: 9. Here the CDR3 DNA reads TGTGCCAGCAGCTTAGCCGGGGCGGCAGGGGGCCACGAGCAGTACTTC. This codes for CASSLAGAAGGHEQYF.

The chain employs TRBV7-2 and TRBJ2-1, with 10 bases that match TRBD1. The CDR3 contains 16 residues. J was trimmed by 0 bases and V by 7 bases; bases with no gene match: 6. In germline, CDR1 is SGHTA, CDR2 FQGNSA. The CDR3 loop reads CASNPRTGGSYNEQFF. Written as DNA, the CDR3 is TGTGCCAGCAACCCCAGGACAGGGGGCTCCTACAATGAGCAGTTCTTC.

The J gene is TRBJ2-7, the V gene TRBV28, with D possibly being TRBD2 (5 bases). Trimming pared 10 bases from V and 0 bases from J, leaving 10 bases between. This CDR3 comprises 12 residues. Per the germline V gene, CDR1 is MDHEN and CDR2 is SYDVKM. The CDR3 region has the DNA TGTGCCACAGAGGGATTCTCCTACGAGCAGTACTTC. This gives the protein CATEGFSYEQYF.

This chain links TRBV5-5 with TRBJ2-7; TRBD2 aligns across 7 bases. The trim removed 0 bases at V and 5 bases at J, leaving 11 bases unmatched. CDR1 is SGHKS and CDR2 is YYEKEE in the germline V gene (reference sequence). The CDR3 totals 16 residues. CDR3 bases: TGTGCCAGCAGCTTGGGTTTTGGGAGCGGGAAACACGAGCAGTACTTC. Translating gives CASSLGFGSGKHEQYF.

CDR3 in DNA: TGTGCCACCAGCAGATTAGGGACAGGGCGAATAGCCAAAAACATTCAGTACTTC. It is translated as CATSRLGTGRIAKNIQYF. V usage is TRBV15 and J usage is TRBJ2-4; 9 bases are a match to TRBD1. Germline lookup yields CDR1 LNHNV and CDR2 YYDKDF (reference sequence). The CDR3 is made up of 18 amino acids. V lost 2 bases to trimming and J lost 0 bases; unmatched junction nucleotides: 8.

This clone has more than one count but fewer than ten. The chain has TRBV5-8 and TRBJ1-1, with 7 bases aligning to TRBD1. V lost 3 bases and J lost 0; bases outside the gene matches: 8. Germline V gene sequence: CDR1 SGHTS, CDR2 YDEGEE. The CDR3 covers 16 residues. The CDR3 coding sequence is TGTGCCAGCAGCTATAAGACAGGGATGGTGAACACTGAAGCTTTCTTT. Translated: CASSYKTGMVNTEAFF.

This clone appeared once. The J gene is TRBJ1-6, the V gene TRBV23-1; TRBD1 agrees at 8 bases. TRBV23-1 is an ORF for which the function is uncertain. The V segment lost 0 bases and the J segment 3 bases; nucleotides outside the gene matches: 13. CDR3 length: 20 amino acids. CDR3 nucleotides: TGCGCCAGCAGTCAATCGGAGGGACAGGTGGTTGATGGCTATAATTCACCCCTCCACTTT. It codes for CASSQSEGQVVDGYNSPLHF.

The chain combines TRBV4-2 with TRBJ1-2; possible D gene TRBD1, 5 bases. The germline V gene encodes CDR1 LGHNA and CDR2 YNFKEQ. Trimming cost V 0 bases and J 9 bases, with 17 bases left between them. The CDR3 contains 15 residues. The CDR3, as DNA: TGTGCCAGCAGCCAAGATGCGACAGTCAAATTGAGCTACACCTTC. As protein: CASSQDATVKLSYTF.

This rearrangement joins TRBV7-6 to TRBJ2-3; 9 nucleotides match TRBD2. This CDR3 comprises 19 residues. The J segment lost 3 bases and the V segment lost 1 base, leaving 14 bases of the junction unmatched. Germline-derived CDR1 and CDR2 are SGHVS and FNYEAQ. CDR3 residues: CASSLDLWGSGGGTDTQYF. The CDR3 bases are TGTGCCAGCAGCTTAGACCTATGGGGTAGCGGGGGCGGAACAGATACGCAGTATTTT.

The gene calls are TRBV19 and TRBJ1-2; D is possibly TRBD1 (5 bases). The CDR3 covers 13 residues. Trimming removed 5 bases at V and 7 bases at J, with 14 bases between. CDR1 and CDR2 (germline): LNHDA, SQIVND (reference sequence). The CDR3 region is CASSPEGTFGYTF. In DNA, the CDR3 is TGTGCCAGTAGTCCTGAGGGGACTTTTGGCTACACCTTC. The variable domain in full, completed from reference TRBV19 and TRBJ1-2, reads DGGITQSPKYLFRKEGQNVTLSCEQNLNHDAMYWYRQDPGQGLRLIYYSQIVNDFQKGDIAEGYSVSREKKESFPLTVTSAQKNPTAFYLCASSPEGTFGYTFGSGTRLTVV.

At least ten counts were recorded for this clone. The V gene is TRBV12-5, the J gene TRBJ1-6; perhaps TRBD1 as D (5 bases). CDR1 is LGHNT and CDR2 is FRNRAP in the germline V gene. This CDR3 region has 13 residues. Trimming removed 7 bases from V and 14 bases from J, with 18 bases in between. In DNA, the CDR3 is TGTGCTAGTGCCCAATGGGACTTATTAACCCTCCACTTT. Translation: CASAQWDLLTLHF.